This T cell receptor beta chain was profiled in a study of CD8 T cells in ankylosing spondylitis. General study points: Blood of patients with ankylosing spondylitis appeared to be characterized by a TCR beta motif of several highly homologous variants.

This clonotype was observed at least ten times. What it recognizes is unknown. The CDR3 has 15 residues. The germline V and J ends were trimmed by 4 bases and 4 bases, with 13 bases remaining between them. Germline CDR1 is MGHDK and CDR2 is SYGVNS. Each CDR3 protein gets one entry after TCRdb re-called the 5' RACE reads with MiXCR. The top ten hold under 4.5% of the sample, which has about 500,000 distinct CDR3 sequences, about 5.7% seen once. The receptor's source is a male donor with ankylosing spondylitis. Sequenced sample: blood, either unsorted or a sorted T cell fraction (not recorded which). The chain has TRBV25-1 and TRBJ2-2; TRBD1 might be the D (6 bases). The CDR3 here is CASSVRTGSTGELFF. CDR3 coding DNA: TGTGCCAGCAGTGTAAGAACAGGGAGCACCGGGGAGCTGTTTTTT.